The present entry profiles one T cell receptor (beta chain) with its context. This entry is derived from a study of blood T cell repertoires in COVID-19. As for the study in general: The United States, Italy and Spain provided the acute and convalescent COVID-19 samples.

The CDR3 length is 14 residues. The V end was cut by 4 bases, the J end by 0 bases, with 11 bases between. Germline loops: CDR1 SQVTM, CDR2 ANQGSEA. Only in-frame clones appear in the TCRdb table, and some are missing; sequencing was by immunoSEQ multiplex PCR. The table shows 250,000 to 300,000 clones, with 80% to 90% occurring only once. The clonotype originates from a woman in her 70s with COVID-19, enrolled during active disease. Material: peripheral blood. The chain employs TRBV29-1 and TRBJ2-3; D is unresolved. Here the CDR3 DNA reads TGCAGCGTTGTATCCAGAAAGAGCACAGATACGCAGTATTTT. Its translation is CSVVSRKSTDTQYF.